Each of the 26 T cell receptor beta chains below was sequenced from the same sample in a study of identical twins. TCRdb processed the 5' RACE reads anew with MiXCR; each CDR3 protein has one entry. The repertoire consists of more than 600,000 distinct CDR3 sequences, with around a sixth occurring once and the leading ten covering around 14%. These data also formed part of another study, on T cells expressing NK-cell markers.

The sample consisted of PBMCs. These receptors came from a woman between 18 and 29 years old in good health.

This clonotype has only a few counts. The chain recombines TRBV5-1 with TRBJ2-2; D is unclear. This CDR3 has 13 residues. Germline V gene lookup returns CDR1 SGHRS and CDR2 YFSETQ. Trimming pared 8 bases from V and 7 bases from J, leaving 15 bases between. CDR3 nucleotide sequence: TGCGCCAGTTACCTGAGCGATGGCGGGGAGCTGTTTTTT. Translation gives CASYLSDGGELFF.

This chain's CDR3 is CASSDADTEAFF. Written as DNA, the CDR3 is TGCGCCAGCAGTGACGCGGACACTGAAGCTTTCTTT. The rearrangement joins TRBV10-2 to TRBJ1-1, with D unclear. Germline loops: CDR1 WSHSY, CDR2 SAAADI. There are 12 residues in the CDR3. V lost 3 bases to trimming and J lost 3 bases, with 5 bases between them.

This clonotype was detected a few times. The J gene is TRBJ2-7, the V gene TRBV5-1; tentatively, D is TRBD2 (6 bases). The V end was cut by 4 bases, the J end by 2 bases, with 16 bases between. The CDR3 runs 15 residues. Germline V gene lookup returns CDR1 SGHRS and CDR2 YFSETQ. The CDR3: CASSQHAGPAYEQYF. The CDR3 DNA reads TGCGCCAGCAGCCAGCATGCGGGACCCGCCTACGAGCAGTACTTC. The variable domain in full, completed from reference TRBV5-1 and TRBJ2-7, reads KAGVTQTPRYLIKTRGQQVTLSCSPISGHRSVSWYQQTPGQGLQFLFEYFSETQRNKGNFPGRFSGRQFSNSRSEMNVSTLELGDSALYLCASSQHAGPAYEQYFGPGTRLTVT.

This clonotype was detected ten times or more. The chain uses TRBV29-1 and TRBJ1-1, with TRBD1 matching 9 bases. In germline, CDR1 is SQVTM, CDR2 ANQGSEA. Trimming at V came to 7 bases and at J to 2 bases, leaving 11 bases not matched to a gene. This CDR3 spans 15 amino acids. The CDR3, as DNA: TGCAGCGCCGAGGGTACAGGGGGCATCAACACTGAAGCTTTCTTT. This sequence encodes CSAEGTGGINTEAFF.

DNA for the CDR3: TGTGCCAGCAGTGGTTTTGGACCGGGGCATCAGCCCCAGCATTTT. It is translated as CASSGFGPGHQPQHF. The chain is built from TRBV6-4 and TRBJ1-5, with D tentatively TRBD1 (5 bases). The length of the CDR3 is 15 residues. V lost 4 bases and J 5 bases, leaving 15 bases between the germline ends. Germline V CDR1 and CDR2: MRHNA, SNTAGT.

This clonotype was found a few times. The chain employs TRBV12-3 or TRBV12-4 and TRBJ2-7; 10 nucleotides match TRBD1. The J segment lost 6 bases and the V segment lost 5 bases, leaving 10 bases of the junction unmatched. CDR3 length: 15 amino acids. CDR3 sequence: CASSTRGTGEGEQYF. CDR3 in DNA: TGTGCCAGCAGTACCAGGGGGACAGGGGAGGGCGAGCAGTACTTC.

This clonotype was recorded many times. The chain is built from TRBV12-3 or TRBV12-4 and TRBJ2-7; D remains ambiguous. V was pared by 4 bases and J by 2 bases, with 3 bases between. CDR3 length: 11 residues. The CDR3 nucleotides are TGTGCCAGCAGTTCCCCCTACGAGCAGTACTTC. This gives the protein CASSSPYEQYF.

The J gene is TRBJ2-2, the V gene TRBV12-3 or TRBV12-4, with a weak D call TRBD1 (6 bases). Trimming removed 8 bases at V and 2 bases at J, with 12 bases between. The CDR3 has 14 residues. CDR3 sequence (DNA): TGTGCCAGCGGGGTACAGGGCAACACCGGGGAGCTGTTTTTT. As protein: CASGVQGNTGELFF.

In this sample, this clonotype turned up many times. The V call is TRBV5-1, the J call TRBJ2-1; D possibly uses TRBD1 or TRBD2 (5 bases each). This CDR3 is 14 amino acids long. Germline V lookup: CDR1 SGHRS, CDR2 YFSETQ. V was trimmed by 0 bases and J by 4 bases, leaving 8 bases between them. The DNA of the CDR3 is TGCGCCAGCAGCTTGGGGGACGCTTACAATGAGCAGTTCTTC. This translates into CASSLGDAYNEQFF.

This chain's CDR3 is CASSQLQGMNTEAFF. CDR3 coding DNA: TGTGCCAGCAGCCAACTCCAAGGCATGAACACTGAAGCTTTCTTT. The genes are TRBV7-3 and TRBJ1-1; D is undetermined. CDR3 length: 15 residues. CDR1 is SGHTA, CDR2 FQGTGA, per germline. V shed 5 bases and J shed 0 bases, with 13 bases lying between them.

This clonotype occurred many times. The rearrangement joins TRBV7-9 to TRBJ2-7, with 7 nucleotides matching TRBD1. J lost 2 bases, V lost 2 bases, and 9 bases had no gene match. CDR1 SEHNR and CDR2 FQNEAQ come from the germline V gene (reference sequence). The CDR3 covers 16 residues. CDR3 region: CASSLPSGQSPYEQYF. In DNA, the CDR3 is TGTGCCAGCAGCTTACCCTCGGGACAGAGTCCCTACGAGCAGTACTTC.

V is TRBV7-9 and J is TRBJ1-2, with D hard to call. The V end lost 1 base, the J end lost 9 bases, and 9 bases lay between the germline ends. The CDR3 totals 12 residues. Germline CDR1 and CDR2: SEHNR and FQNEAQ (reference sequence). CDR3 coding DNA: TGTGCCAGCAGCTTAGATCTAAACAGCTACACCTTC. It yields the protein CASSLDLNSYTF.

The V gene is TRBV4-1, the J gene TRBJ2-6; 11 nucleotides align to TRBD2. The CDR3 sequence is 21 residues long. V was clipped by 0 bases and J by 0 bases; unmatched bases: 10. From germline, CDR1 is MGHRA and CDR2 YSYEKL. As DNA, the CDR3 is TGCGCCAGCAGCCAAGAGGTGGCTAGCGGGAGGTCCAGCTCTGGGGCCAACGTCCTGACTTTC. Its protein product is CASSQEVASGRSSSGANVLTF.

This clonotype was picked up a small number of times. The V call is TRBV20-1, the J call TRBJ2-1; no clear D. This CDR3 contains 12 residues. Germline V gene sequence: CDR1 DFQATT, CDR2 SNEGSKA (reference sequence). Trimming removed 1 base at V and 6 bases at J, with 7 bases between. This CDR3 reads CSARVDGNEQFF. CDR3 coding DNA: TGCAGTGCTAGAGTCGATGGCAATGAGCAGTTCTTC.

The chain carries TRBV4-3 and TRBJ2-7, with D possibly matching TRBD1 (6 bases). The CDR3 is made up of 15 amino acids. The germline gives CDR1 LGHNA, CDR2 YSLEER. Trimming shortened V by 1 base and J by 3 bases, and 13 bases separated the two germline ends. The CDR3 is CASSQVWGQVYEQYF. DNA for the CDR3: TGCGCCAGCAGCCAAGTTTGGGGGCAAGTCTACGAGCAGTACTTC.

This chain connects TRBV14 to TRBJ2-7; 10 positions match TRBD1. Germline trimming cut 4 bases from V and 6 bases from J; bases unmatched to any gene: 9. CDR1 and CDR2 from the germline V gene are SGHDN and FVKESK. The CDR3 has 15 amino acids. The CDR3 region is CASSRNTGTGVEQYF. The CDR3 DNA sequence: TGTGCCAGCAGCCGTAATACCGGGACAGGGGTCGAGCAGTACTTC. The full variable domain, rest sourced from reference TRBV14 and TRBJ2-7, is EAGVTQFPSHSVIEKGQTVTLRCDPISGHDNLYWYRRVMGKEIKFLLHFVKESKQDESGMPNNRFLAERTGGTYSTLKVQPAELEDSGVYFCASSRNTGTGVEQYFGPGTRLTVT.

CDR3 bases: TGTGCCATCAGTGAGCTCGGTAGTTCGTACAATGAGCAGTTCTTC. Protein sequence: CAISELGSSYNEQFF. The J gene is TRBJ2-1, the V gene TRBV10-3; no firm D call. The germline V and J ends were trimmed by 2 bases and 4 bases, with 12 bases remaining between them. Germline V CDR1 and CDR2: ENHRY, SYGVKD. The CDR3 is 15 amino acids.

The chain links TRBV13 to TRBJ2-2, with D uncertain. V was shortened by 6 bases and J by 1 base, with 12 bases between the two germline ends. The CDR3 has 15 residues. CDR1 is PRHDT and CDR2 is FYEKMQ in the germline V gene (reference sequence). Here the CDR3 reads CASRAIGMNTGELFF. The CDR3 DNA reads as TGTGCCAGCAGGGCAATAGGGATGAACACCGGGGAGCTGTTTTTT.

This clonotype was counted a few times. The J gene is TRBJ1-5, the V gene TRBV10-3; D perhaps matches TRBD1 (6 bases). Germline CDR1 ENHRY, CDR2 SYGVKD. V lost 5 bases and J lost 9, with 20 bases in between. The CDR3 extends over 15 amino acids. CDR3 bases: TGTGCCATCAGTACCGACAGGAGCGGGCGTGGGCCCCAGCATTTT. Translating it yields CAISTDRSGRGPQHF.

This clonotype occurred a few times. The J gene is TRBJ2-3, the V gene TRBV3-1; 10 bases match TRBD2. The J segment lost 11 bases and the V segment lost 0 bases, leaving 17 bases of the junction unmatched. Germline CDR1 is LGHDT and CDR2 is YNNKEL (reference sequence). CDR3 length: 18 amino acids. CDR3 region: CASSQETIIERGGPGQYF. In nucleotides, the CDR3 is TGTGCCAGCAGCCAAGAAACGATTATCGAGCGGGGGGGCCCCGGGCAGTATTTT.

V is TRBV20-1 and J is TRBJ2-7; 10 bases line up with TRBD2. This CDR3 is built from 14 residues. Looked up from germline, CDR1 is DFQATT and CDR2 is SNEGSKA (reference sequence). The V gene end was trimmed by 1 base and the J gene end by 3 bases; junction bases not matched to a gene: 3. The CDR3 reads CSARGTSGFYEQYF. The CDR3 DNA reads TGCAGTGCTAGAGGGACTAGCGGATTCTACGAGCAGTACTTC.

The sample holds a few counts of this clonotype. The chain uses TRBV7-9 and TRBJ2-3; the D gene is possibly TRBD2 (5 bases). This CDR3 contains 16 residues. Germline V lookup: CDR1 SEHNR, CDR2 FQNEAQ (reference sequence). Trimming took off 5 bases at V and 6 bases at J, with 21 bases between the two ends. The CDR3 DNA sequence: TGTGCCAGCAGCCCTGTAGGACTGAGGAGTACTGATACGCAGTATTTT. It is translated as CASSPVGLRSTDTQYF.

In this sample, this clonotype turned up many times. The chain couples TRBV5-1 to TRBJ2-1, with D maybe TRBD2 (5 bases). The V end lost 1 base, the J end lost 6 bases, and 11 bases lay between the germline ends. The germline V gene has CDR1 SGHRS and CDR2 YFSETQ. The CDR3 spans 14 residues. CDR3 sequence reads: CASSLSPGSNEQFF. As DNA, the CDR3 is TGCGCCAGCAGCTTGTCACCGGGGAGCAATGAGCAGTTCTTC.

This rearrangement joins TRBV20-1 to TRBJ2-3; perhaps TRBD2 as D (6 bases). The germline CDR1 and CDR2 sequences are DFQATT and SNEGSKA (reference sequence). V gave up 5 bases and J gave up 0 bases, with 12 bases separating them. The CDR3 length is 14 residues. In DNA form, the CDR3 reads TGCAGTGCTTCTAGCGCCCAGAGCACAGATACGCAGTATTTT. This gives the protein CSASSAQSTDTQYF.

This clonotype turned up a few times. V and J are TRBV6-1 and TRBJ2-7, with D uncertain. Trimming removed 6 bases at V and 2 bases at J, with 17 bases between. The CDR3 loop spans 15 amino acids. Germline V CDR1 and CDR2: MNHNS, SASEGT. The CDR3 DNA follows: TGTGCCAGCAGCCCCTACCACCTGAGTACCTACGAGCAGTACTTC. Amino acid sequence: CASSPYHLSTYEQYF.

The chain combines TRBV20-1 with TRBJ2-1; D gene uncertain. Germline CDR1 is DFQATT and CDR2 is SNEGSKA (reference sequence). This CDR3 is built from 16 residues. Trimming stripped 1 base from V and 2 bases from J, with 15 bases between. Here the CDR3 reads CSARVSTLGTYNEQFF. The CDR3 nucleotides read TGCAGTGCTAGAGTGTCGACTTTAGGGACCTACAATGAGCAGTTCTTC.